One sample yielded the 22 T cell receptor beta chains listed below, sequenced in a study of beta chain features in type 1 diabetes. Reverse transcription of all isolated RNA meant that expressed TCRB transcripts were sequenced. The repertoire was sequenced with immunoSEQ multiplex PCR; TCRdb's copy has only in-frame clones and lacks some. The sample comprises around 240,000 clones, roughly two thirds of which are singletons, and about 0.05% rests with the top ten. Material for sequencing was naive CD4+ T cells from blood. These receptors were taken from a man between 25 and 39 years old in good health.

The CDR3 reads CASSTYRATNTEAFF. Here the CDR3 DNA reads TGTGCCAGCAGCACCTACAGGGCGACGAACACTGAAGCTTTCTTT. The gene calls are TRBV7-2 and TRBJ1-1; possibly TRBD1 for D (6 bases). The CDR3 totals 15 residues. CDR1 SGHTA and CDR2 FQGNSA come from the germline V gene. V was pared by 5 bases and J by 1 base, with 14 bases between.

The CDR3 loop is CASRGDRTSPLHF. The CDR3 DNA sequence: TGTGCCAGCAGGGGGGACAGGACATCACCCCTCCACTTT. The V and J genes are TRBV14 and TRBJ1-6, with TRBD1 identical over 8 bases. The CDR3 is made up of 13 amino acids. The germline CDR1 and CDR2 sequences are SGHDN and FVKESK. The ends lost 6 bases at V and 10 bases at J; junction bases unmatched: 5.

The V gene is TRBV15, the J gene TRBJ1-2; 7 bases are a match to TRBD1. Per germline, CDR1 LNHNV and CDR2 YYDKDF (reference sequence). The CDR3 contains 14 residues. The trim removed 5 bases at V and 4 bases at J, leaving 7 bases unmatched. CDR3 residues: CATSRDSGSYGYTF. Written as DNA, the CDR3 is TGTGCCACCAGCCGGGACAGCGGGAGCTATGGCTACACCTTC. The whole variable domain, filled in from reference TRBV15 and TRBJ1-2, reads DAMVIQNPRYQVTQFGKPVTLSCSQTLNHNVMYWYQQKSSQAPKLLFHYYDKDFNNEADTPDNFQSRRPNTSFCFLDIRSPGLGDTAMYLCATSRDSGSYGYTFGSGTRLTVV.

The chain recombines TRBV7-9 with TRBJ2-2; D is undetermined. V was trimmed by 3 bases and J by 1 base, leaving 6 bases between them. The CDR3 has 14 residues. In germline, CDR1 is SEHNR, CDR2 FQNEAQ (reference sequence). CDR3 region: CASSFLRNTGELFF. Here the CDR3 DNA reads TGTGCCAGCAGCTTCCTCAGGAACACCGGGGAGCTGTTTTTT.

The CDR3 DNA reads TGCGCCAGCAGCCAAGGAATAGCCGTTAGCTCCTACAATGAGCAGTTCTTC. As protein: CASSQGIAVSSYNEQFF. The J gene is TRBJ2-1, the V gene TRBV4-1; D not resolved. Trimming took off 1 base at V and 0 bases at J, with 13 bases between the two ends. The CDR3 runs to 17 residues. Germline-derived CDR1 and CDR2 are MGHRA and YSYEKL.

V is TRBV7-9 and J is TRBJ2-7; D is undetermined. The V gene lost 1 base and the J gene lost 2 bases, with 9 bases spanning the gap. Per germline, CDR1 SEHNR and CDR2 FQNEAQ (reference sequence). There are 14 residues in the CDR3. The CDR3 coding sequence is TGTGCCAGCAGCTTAGGGTCGGCGACCTACGAGCAGTACTTC. Translating gives CASSLGSATYEQYF.

The rearrangement links TRBV30 to TRBJ2-7, with 10 bases lining up with TRBD2. This CDR3 has 15 amino acids. With 5 bases clipped from V and 7 bases from J, the junction kept 14 bases outside the gene matches. The germline CDR1 and CDR2 sequences are GTSNPN and SVGIG (reference sequence). CDR3 residues: CAWGVYSGRAGEQYF. CDR3 in DNA: TGTGCCTGGGGGGTCTACAGCGGGAGGGCCGGGGAGCAGTACTTC.

The rearrangement joins TRBV14 to TRBJ2-3; D is undetermined. Germline CDR1 is SGHDN and CDR2 is FVKESK. The ends were cut back, 0 bases at V and 6 bases at J, with 10 bases in the middle. This CDR3 spans 14 amino acids. CDR3 DNA: TGTGCCAGCAGCCAAGATCGGGCGTCTGATACGCAGTATTTT. It specifies CASSQDRASDTQYF.

Comment on this clone: This sample includes further DNA sequences coding for the same CDR3. The V and J genes are TRBV29-1 and TRBJ2-5; no definite D call. The CDR3 totals 12 residues. Per germline, CDR1 SQVTM and CDR2 ANQGSEA. Trimming took off 4 bases at V and 3 bases at J, with 9 bases between the two ends. This chain's CDR3 is CSVAGGEETQYF. DNA of the CDR3: TGCAGCGTTGCAGGCGGAGAAGAGACCCAGTACTTC.

The V gene is TRBV10-3, the J gene TRBJ2-7; D remains unclear. CDR1 and CDR2 from the germline V gene are ENHRY and SYGVKD. This CDR3 region has 14 residues. The ends were cut back, 3 bases at V and 2 bases at J, with 11 bases in the middle. Here the CDR3 reads CAISDVLVAYEQYF. For the CDR3, the DNA is TGTGCCATCAGTGATGTCCTAGTAGCCTACGAGCAGTACTTC.

This clone has just a few counts. The chain has TRBV29-1 and TRBJ2-1, with 12 bases identical to TRBD1. Germline V gene data show CDR1 as SQVTM and CDR2 as ANQGSEA. The CDR3 consists of 15 residues. V lost 6 bases, J lost 3 bases, and 6 bases stayed unmatched. The CDR3 coding sequence is TGCAGCGTAGTCCGGGACAGGGGGCTCTACAATGAGCAGTTCTTC. Protein: CSVVRDRGLYNEQFF.

The chain uses TRBV4-3 and TRBJ2-7, with D possibly matching TRBD2 (6 bases). V lost 4 bases and J 3 bases, leaving 19 bases between the germline ends. Germline values: CDR1 LGHNA, CDR2 YSLEER. The CDR3 loop spans 16 amino acids. The CDR3 region has the DNA TGCGCCAGCAGCCGAGCTAGCGAGACGTCTAACTACGAGCAGTACTTC. Protein product: CASSRASETSNYEQYF.

The genes are TRBV29-1 and TRBJ2-1, with 8 positions matching TRBD1. With V trimmed by 7 bases and J by 1 base, 6 bases remained unmatched. The CDR3 has 14 residues. Germline V CDR1 and CDR2: SQVTM, ANQGSEA. CDR3 DNA sequence: TGCAGCGCCTCAGGGGGCGAATCCTACAATGAGCAGTTCTTC. Its translation: CSASGGESYNEQFF.

The chain links TRBV7-9 to TRBJ1-1; weak D call: TRBD1 (5 bases). Looked up from germline, CDR1 is SEHNR and CDR2 is FQNEAQ (reference sequence). The CDR3 has 14 amino acids. Trimming shortened V by 3 bases and J by 4 bases, and 12 bases separated the two germline ends. Here the CDR3 reads CASSFSGSGTEAFF. The CDR3 DNA follows: TGTGCCAGCAGCTTCTCAGGGTCGGGCACTGAAGCTTTCTTT. The full variable domain, rest sourced from reference TRBV7-9 and TRBJ1-1, is DTGVSQNPRHKITKRGQNVTFRCDPISEHNRLYWYRQTLGQGPEFLTYFQNEAQLEKSRLLSDRFSAERPKGSFSTLEIQRTEQGDSAMYLCASSFSGSGTEAFFGQGTRLTVV.

The CDR3 DNA follows: TGTGCCAGCAGCAGGACAGGGTTTAACGAGCAGTACTTC. Encoded protein: CASSRTGFNEQYF. The chain employs TRBV9 and TRBJ2-7, with 8 nucleotides matching TRBD1. The CDR3 contains 13 residues. V shed 4 bases, J shed 5 bases, and the junction held 5 bases outside the gene matches. Per germline, CDR1 SGDLS and CDR2 YYNGEE.

The gene calls are TRBV18 and TRBJ2-2; possibly TRBD2 for D (5 bases). The CDR3 consists of 15 residues. V was clipped by 2 bases and J by 0 bases, with 7 bases between them. CDR1 is KGHSH, CDR2 LQKENI, per germline. CDR3 sequence reads: CASSPGSANTGELFF. The CDR3 coding sequence is TGTGCCAGCTCACCAGGGAGCGCGAACACCGGGGAGCTGTTTTTT.

V gene TRBV4-2 combines with J gene TRBJ2-3, with 10 nucleotides matching TRBD2. The germline V gene has CDR1 LGHNA and CDR2 YNFKEQ. V lost 2 bases to trimming and J lost 5 bases; unmatched junction nucleotides: 4. The length of the CDR3 is 15 residues. The CDR3 DNA sequence: TGTGCCAGCAGCCAACCGGGACTAGCGCTAGATACGCAGTATTTT. As protein: CASSQPGLALDTQYF.

This chain links TRBV10-3 with TRBJ2-7; 9 nucleotides align to TRBD1. The germline V gene encodes CDR1 ENHRY and CDR2 SYGVKD. This CDR3 spans 13 amino acids. The V and J ends lost 7 bases and 3 bases, in that order; junction bases with no gene match: 4. The CDR3 nucleotides are TGTGCCATCATAGGGACAGGGTACTACGAGCAGTACTTC. This translates into CAIIGTGYYEQYF.

This chain uses TRBV11-2 with TRBJ2-7; either TRBD1 or TRBD2 may supply D (7 bases each). Trimming left V 1 base short and J 6 bases short, with 19 bases between. The germline CDR1 and CDR2 sequences are SGHAT and FQNNGV. There are 16 residues in the CDR3. The CDR3 bases are TGTGCCAGCAGCTTAGGGTGGACAGGCTCGGGGGGCGAGCAGTACTTC. It codes for CASSLGWTGSGGEQYF. The entire variable domain, with the rest obtained from reference TRBV11-2 and TRBJ2-7, is as follows: EAGVAQSPRYKIIEKRQSVAFWCNPISGHATLYWYQQILGQGPKLLIQFQNNGVVDDSQLPKDRFSAERLKGVDSTLKIQPAKLEDSAVYLCASSLGWTGSGGEQYFGPGTRLTVT.

This chain links TRBV5-4 with TRBJ2-3; TRBD2 matches at 15 bases. This CDR3 has 16 amino acids. The germline CDR1 and CDR2 sequences are SGHNT and YYREEE (reference sequence). Germline trimming cut 3 bases from V and 4 bases from J; bases unmatched to any gene: 3. The CDR3 nucleotides are TGTGCCAGCAGCTACGGGACTAGCGGGAGGCCAGATACGCAGTATTTT. This translates into CASSYGTSGRPDTQYF.

In this sample, this clone turned up a few times. The chain employs TRBV7-6 and TRBJ2-1; either TRBD1 or TRBD2 may supply D (6 bases each). Germline loops: CDR1 SGHVS, CDR2 FNYEAQ. The CDR3 has 15 amino acids. Trimming shortened V by 4 bases and J by 4 bases, and 14 bases separated the two germline ends. The CDR3 protein is CASSSGGHPYNEQFF. The CDR3 nucleotides are TGTGCCAGCAGCTCCGGGGGCCATCCTTACAATGAGCAGTTCTTC.

This sequence joins TRBV11-2 and TRBJ2-3, with D possibly TRBD1 on 5 matching bases. The CDR3 has 15 amino acids. Between the trimmed V and J ends, which lost 1 base and 2 bases, there was a span of 10 bases. The germline V gene encodes CDR1 SGHAT and CDR2 FQNNGV. CDR3 in DNA: TGTGCCAGCAGCTTAGGGGCAGGGTCCACAGATACGCAGTATTTT. Translating gives CASSLGAGSTDTQYF.